These 25 T cell receptor beta chains came from one sample sequenced in a study of shared clonotypes between healthy human individuals. Profiling relied on immunoSEQ multiplex PCR, and the TCRdb table lists in-frame clones only, not all of them. The sample holds roughly 110,000 clones, roughly two thirds seen once. Sequenced sample: memory CD8+ T cells sorted from blood. Subset defined: CD45RO+ cells pooled with CCR7-negative TemRA cells. These receptors originate from a woman aged 25 to 45 in good health.

This clone was recorded once. The V gene is TRBV28, the J gene TRBJ1-1; D gene ambiguous. CDR1 is MDHEN and CDR2 is SYDVKM in the germline V gene. The CDR3 spans 13 residues. V gave up 2 bases and J gave up 7 bases, with 11 bases separating them. The CDR3 region has the DNA TGTGCCAGCAGTTTACGTCCGACGAATGAAGCTTTCTTT. It encodes CASSLRPTNEAFF.

To note about this clone: A much bigger clone sits one base away, suggesting this may be a read error. The gene calls are TRBV28 and TRBJ2-1, with unresolved D. Trimming removed 5 bases from V and 6 bases from J, with 23 bases in between. The CDR3 spans 17 residues. Germline V gene lookup returns CDR1 MDHEN and CDR2 SYDVKM. CDR3 sequence reads: CASSDLGPHTFGNEQFF. CDR3 bases: TGTGCCAGCAGTGATCTTGGCCCCCATACTTTTGGCAATGAGCAGTTCTTC.

This sequence joins TRBV27 and TRBJ2-5; TRBD1 agrees at 7 bases. The V segment lost 5 bases and the J segment 1 base; nucleotides outside the gene matches: 4. This CDR3 is built from 14 residues. CDR1 MNHEY and CDR2 SMNVEV come from the germline V gene (reference sequence). The CDR3 here is CASSPGQAQETQYF. The CDR3, as DNA: TGTGCCAGCAGTCCCGGACAGGCCCAAGAGACCCAGTACTTC.

This clone was counted ten times or more. The J gene is TRBJ1-1, the V gene TRBV6-5, with 9 positions matching TRBD1. The CDR3 runs 13 residues. Germline-derived CDR1 and CDR2 are MNHEY and SVGAGI. Losses at the gene ends were 6 bases for V and 4 bases for J; bases not matched to a gene: 3. Here the CDR3 reads CASSRQGGTEAFF. CDR3 DNA sequence: TGTGCCAGCAGCCGACAGGGGGGCACTGAAGCTTTCTTT.

The chain couples TRBV4-1 to TRBJ1-1; D gene uncertain. The length of the CDR3 is 17 residues. V shed 0 bases and J shed 1 base, with 15 bases lying between them. Germline values: CDR1 MGHRA, CDR2 YSYEKL. The CDR3 loop reads CASSQETSLEKNTEAFF. The CDR3 DNA sequence: TGCGCCAGCAGCCAAGAAACAAGTTTGGAGAAGAACACTGAAGCTTTCTTT.

V and J are TRBV27 and TRBJ2-7; D uncertain. This CDR3 is 13 amino acids long. V shed 3 bases and J shed 0 bases, with 6 bases lying between them. Looked up from germline, CDR1 is MNHEY and CDR2 is SMNVEV (reference sequence). The CDR3 loop reads CASSFHSSYEQYF. The CDR3 coding sequence is TGTGCCAGCAGTTTTCATAGCTCCTACGAGCAGTACTTC.

The chain is built from TRBV10-3 and TRBJ1-5, with 8 bases identical to TRBD1. Germline V gene lookup returns CDR1 ENHRY and CDR2 SYGVKD. The length of the CDR3 is 15 residues. The V segment lost 3 bases and the J segment 4 bases; nucleotides outside the gene matches: 5. CDR3 bases: TGTGCCATCAGTGAAGGACAGGGTTTTAATCAGCCCCAGCATTTT. As protein: CAISEGQGFNQPQHF.

CDR3 in amino acids: CASRGDGSNYGYTF. The CDR3 region has the DNA TGCGCCAGCAGGGGGGACGGATCTAACTATGGCTACACCTTC. The chain has TRBV10-2 and TRBJ1-2; maybe TRBD1 (5 bases). CDR3 length: 14 amino acids. V was trimmed by 6 bases and J by 0 bases, leaving 11 bases between them. The germline V gene has CDR1 WSHSY and CDR2 SAAADI.

This clone was picked up a small number of times. The chain recombines TRBV6-5 with TRBJ1-2; D is uncertain. Germline CDR1 is MNHEY and CDR2 is SVGAGI. The CDR3 sequence is 13 residues long. V was shortened by 5 bases and J by 4 bases, with 11 bases between the two germline ends. This CDR3 is CASSDTEFYGYTF. DNA of the CDR3: TGTGCCAGCAGTGACACAGAGTTCTATGGCTACACCTTC.

This clone was counted between two and nine times. J is TRBJ2-1 and V is TRBV27; 12 positions agree with TRBD2. Germline V lookup: CDR1 MNHEY, CDR2 SMNVEV (reference sequence). Losses at the gene ends were 6 bases for V and 10 bases for J; bases not matched to a gene: 7. The CDR3 covers 14 residues. This CDR3 is CASRLAGGTREQFF. The CDR3 DNA sequence: TGTGCCAGCAGACTAGCGGGAGGCACCCGGGAGCAGTTCTTC.

As concerns this clone: The DNA is omitted, as the CDR3 cannot be located on it reliably, and the CDR3 follows TCRdb's listing. This chain joins TRBV5-5 and TRBJ2-2; the listed D gene, TRBD2, was not tested against the DNA. The CDR3 length equals 15 residues, ends included. Per germline, CDR1 SGHKS and CDR2 YYEKEE (reference sequence). The CDR3 loop reads CASSSSGGYTGELFF.

This clone was detected many times. V is TRBV6-4 and J is TRBJ2-2, with TRBD2 matching 10 bases. Germline V gene data show CDR1 as MRHNA and CDR2 as SNTAGT. The CDR3 length is 16 residues. Losses at the gene ends were 3 bases for V and 2 bases for J; bases not matched to a gene: 3. Here the CDR3 reads CASSEASGGNTGELFF. CDR3 nucleotides: TGTGCCAGCAGTGAGGCTAGCGGGGGAAACACCGGGGAGCTGTTTTTT.

The J gene is TRBJ2-1, the V gene TRBV5-4, with 7 bases lining up with TRBD2. CDR3 length: 15 amino acids. V gave up 3 bases and J gave up 2 bases; unmatched junction bases: 5. Germline values: CDR1 SGHNT, CDR2 YYREEE (reference sequence). The DNA for the CDR3 is TGTGCCAGCAGCTGGGGGGGAGAGCCCTACAATGAGCAGTTCTTC. Its protein product is CASSWGGEPYNEQFF.

The chain has TRBV27 and TRBJ2-7; 10 bases are shared with TRBD1. The V and J ends lost 0 bases and 6 bases, in that order; junction bases with no gene match: 5. The germline gives CDR1 MNHEY, CDR2 SMNVEV (reference sequence). This CDR3 region has 15 residues. The CDR3 coding sequence is TGTGCCAGCAGTTTATCGAGGACAGGGGGTTTCGAGCAGTACTTC. Translated: CASSLSRTGGFEQYF.

V and J are TRBV6-4 and TRBJ2-2; D call uncertain. The CDR3 extends over 13 amino acids. Germline loops: CDR1 MRHNA, CDR2 SNTAGT. V lost 4 bases and J lost 2, with 5 bases in between. This chain's CDR3 is CASSVDNTGELFF. CDR3 bases: TGTGCCAGCAGTGTCGACAACACCGGGGAGCTGTTTTTT.

This clone was picked up a small number of times. V and J are TRBV6-1 and TRBJ2-7; no clear D. Germline CDR1 reads MNHNS; CDR2 reads SASEGT. The CDR3 sequence is 11 residues long. The V gene lost 4 bases and the J gene lost 5 bases, with 6 bases spanning the gap. CDR3 sequence reads: CASSGSHEQYF. CDR3 DNA: TGTGCCAGCAGTGGGTCTCACGAGCAGTACTTC.

In this sample, this clone turned up a few times. The chain links TRBV6-1 to TRBJ1-2; the match to TRBD1 covers 11 bases. The CDR3 is made up of 15 amino acids. Germline assignment: CDR1 MNHNS and CDR2 SASEGT. Losses at the gene ends were 1 base for V and 4 bases for J; bases not matched to a gene: 2. This chain's CDR3 is CASSEEGTGGYGYTF. The CDR3 DNA sequence: TGTGCCAGCAGTGAAGAAGGGACAGGGGGCTATGGCTACACCTTC.

This clone was detected a few times. The CDR3 region is CASSEKSRDTRSYNEQFF. The CDR3 DNA follows: TGTGCCAGCAGTGAAAAAAGCCGGGACACCCGCTCCTACAATGAGCAGTTCTTC. The V and J genes are TRBV25-1 and TRBJ2-1, with D possibly being TRBD1 (6 bases). Looked up from germline, CDR1 is MGHDK and CDR2 is SYGVNS. V dropped 2 bases and J dropped 0 bases, with 17 bases sitting between them. CDR3 length: 18 residues.

The V call is TRBV13, the J call TRBJ1-1; D remains ambiguous. Trimming removed 2 bases from V and 4 bases from J, with 8 bases in between. The CDR3 is 13 amino acids. The germline V gene encodes CDR1 PRHDT and CDR2 FYEKMQ (reference sequence). The CDR3 protein is CASSLLSVTEAFF. CDR3 nucleotide sequence: TGTGCCAGCAGCTTACTTTCAGTCACTGAAGCTTTCTTT.

This clone has a single count. The chain has TRBV2 and TRBJ1-5, with 7 bases matching TRBD1. The V segment lost 7 bases and the J segment 2 bases; nucleotides outside the gene matches: 2. In germline, CDR1 is SNHLY, CDR2 FYNNEI. The CDR3 has 13 amino acids. The CDR3 protein is CASKQGRNQPQHF. CDR3 nucleotides: TGTGCCAGCAAACAGGGGCGCAATCAGCCCCAGCATTTT.

CDR3 nucleotides: TGTGCCAGTACCAGTTTTCGGGACAAGAATCAGCCCCAGCATTTT. This encodes CASTSFRDKNQPQHF. This chain uses TRBV19 with TRBJ1-5; D possibly corresponds to TRBD1 (6 bases). V was trimmed by 7 bases and J by 4 bases, leaving 17 bases between them. This CDR3 is 15 amino acids long. CDR1 and CDR2 from the germline V gene are LNHDA and SQIVND (reference sequence).

The chain has TRBV28 and TRBJ1-5; TRBD1 matches at 9 bases. The CDR3 contains 15 residues. The V gene end was trimmed by 6 bases and the J gene end by 6 bases; junction bases not matched to a gene: 9. Germline loops: CDR1 MDHEN, CDR2 SYDVKM. The CDR3 loop reads CASRPLTGGGQPQHF. CDR3 nucleotide sequence: TGTGCCAGCAGGCCACTCACAGGGGGCGGTCAGCCCCAGCATTTT.

The CDR3 loop is CASRTPTSGSLSTDTQYF. The CDR3 DNA is TGTGCCAGCAGGACTCCGACTAGCGGGAGCCTAAGCACAGATACGCAGTATTTT. V gene TRBV2 combines with J gene TRBJ2-3, with TRBD2 identical over 12 bases. CDR3 size: 18 residues. The germline V gene encodes CDR1 SNHLY and CDR2 FYNNEI. The V segment lost 6 bases and the J segment 0 bases; nucleotides outside the gene matches: 10.

This clone has a single count. The chain is built from TRBV27 and TRBJ2-7; 8 bases line up with TRBD2. Germline CDR1 is MNHEY and CDR2 is SMNVEV (reference sequence). CDR3 length equals 15 residues. The junction had 13 bases not matched to a gene; V was cut back by 5 bases and J by 7 bases. CDR3 protein: CASSPELAASGEQYF. The CDR3 DNA is TGTGCCAGCAGTCCCGAACTAGCGGCCTCCGGGGAGCAGTACTTC.

The CDR3 protein is CASSFPQRGGTEAFF. The DNA of the CDR3 is TGTGCCAGCAGTTTTCCCCAACGGGGGGGCACTGAAGCTTTCTTT. This rearrangement joins TRBV28 to TRBJ1-1, with a weak D call TRBD1 (5 bases). The germline V gene has CDR1 MDHEN and CDR2 SYDVKM. This CDR3 contains 15 residues. Trimming left V 3 bases short and J 4 bases short, with 15 bases between.